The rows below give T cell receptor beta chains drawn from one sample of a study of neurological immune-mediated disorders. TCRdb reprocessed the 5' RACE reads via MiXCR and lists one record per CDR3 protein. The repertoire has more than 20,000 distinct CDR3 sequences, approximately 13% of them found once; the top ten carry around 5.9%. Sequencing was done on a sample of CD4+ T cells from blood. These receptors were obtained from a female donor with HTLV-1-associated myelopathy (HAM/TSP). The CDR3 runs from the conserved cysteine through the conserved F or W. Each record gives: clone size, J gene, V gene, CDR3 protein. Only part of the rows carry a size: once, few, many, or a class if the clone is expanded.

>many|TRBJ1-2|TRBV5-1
CASSLTGSAGYTF
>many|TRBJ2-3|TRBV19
CASSIRGDTQYF
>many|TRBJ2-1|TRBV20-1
CSAGGGRTYNEQFF
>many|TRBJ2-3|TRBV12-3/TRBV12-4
CASRWRGDTQYF
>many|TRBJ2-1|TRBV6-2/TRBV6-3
CASSYSRGSGNEQFF
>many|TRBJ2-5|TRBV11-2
CASSLVETQYF
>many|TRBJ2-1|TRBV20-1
CSAERANYNEQFF
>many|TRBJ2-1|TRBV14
CASSHPGASGYNEQFF
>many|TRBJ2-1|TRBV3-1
CASSSGGRDEQFF
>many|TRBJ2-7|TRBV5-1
CASSLGASGSDRYEQYF
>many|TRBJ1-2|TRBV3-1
CASSRGQDGYTF
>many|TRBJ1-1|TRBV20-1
CSARLDRGRTEAFF
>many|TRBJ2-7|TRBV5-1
CASSDLGGGEGEQYF
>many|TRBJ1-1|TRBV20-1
CSALEGHNTEAFF
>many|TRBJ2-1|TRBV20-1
CSARSPFRVSEQFF
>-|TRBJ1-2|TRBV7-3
CASSTEPTGGGYTF
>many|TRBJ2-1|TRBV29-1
CSVTGTSNNEQFF
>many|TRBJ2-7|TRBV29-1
CSASPGAYSYEQYF
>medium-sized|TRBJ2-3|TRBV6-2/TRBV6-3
CASLRSDTQYF
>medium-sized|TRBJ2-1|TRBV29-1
CSGGRGGDEQFF
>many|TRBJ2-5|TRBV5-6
CASSPMAAGLQETQYF
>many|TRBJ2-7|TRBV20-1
CSARRDSSYEQYF
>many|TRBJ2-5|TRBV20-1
CSAAGHQETQYF
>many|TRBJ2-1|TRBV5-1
CASSLAGRVYEQFF
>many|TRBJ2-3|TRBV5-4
CASSAVGTSGGTDTQYF
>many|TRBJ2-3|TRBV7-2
CASSLDLGGGFGTDTQYF
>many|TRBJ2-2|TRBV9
CASSVEGRGLTGELFF
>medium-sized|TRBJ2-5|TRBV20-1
CSARVVGARETQYF
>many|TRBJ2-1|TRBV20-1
CSAKVGTSGRAYNEQFF
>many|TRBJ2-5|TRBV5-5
CASSLPGQSTQETQYF
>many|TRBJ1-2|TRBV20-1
CSARDAGRSNYGYTF
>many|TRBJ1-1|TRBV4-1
CASRNTGGTEAFF
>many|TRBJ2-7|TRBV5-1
CASSPLAGGSYEQYF
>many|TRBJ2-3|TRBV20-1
CSSHGLLAGVTDTQYF
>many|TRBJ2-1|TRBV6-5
CASSSASGQVYNEQFF
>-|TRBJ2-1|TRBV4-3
CASSQSGGAGEQFF
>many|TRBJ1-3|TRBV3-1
CASSQVVSGARGDTIYF
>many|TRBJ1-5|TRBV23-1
CASSQQRTAGKYSNQPQHF
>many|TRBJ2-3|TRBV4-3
CASSLRGGAVDTQYF
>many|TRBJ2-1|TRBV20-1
CSARGVQTNEQFF
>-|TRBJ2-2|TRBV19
CASLERDTGELFF
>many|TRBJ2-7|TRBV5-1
CASSSDRMTYEQYF
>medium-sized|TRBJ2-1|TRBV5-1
CASSLGLAGGQNEQFF
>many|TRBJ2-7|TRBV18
CASSSGQGAYEQYF
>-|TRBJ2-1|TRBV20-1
CSALERSSSGVQLF
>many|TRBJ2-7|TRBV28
CASSTGLAREQYF
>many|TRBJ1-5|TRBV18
CASSYDSNQPQHF
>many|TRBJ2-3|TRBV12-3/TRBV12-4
CASSSLVAGTQYF
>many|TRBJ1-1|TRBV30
CAWSTYVGTEAFF
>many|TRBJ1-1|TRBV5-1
CASSSDRGTEAFF
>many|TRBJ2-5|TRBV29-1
CSALSGEETQYF
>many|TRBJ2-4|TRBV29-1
CSVEWGQWPNFQYF